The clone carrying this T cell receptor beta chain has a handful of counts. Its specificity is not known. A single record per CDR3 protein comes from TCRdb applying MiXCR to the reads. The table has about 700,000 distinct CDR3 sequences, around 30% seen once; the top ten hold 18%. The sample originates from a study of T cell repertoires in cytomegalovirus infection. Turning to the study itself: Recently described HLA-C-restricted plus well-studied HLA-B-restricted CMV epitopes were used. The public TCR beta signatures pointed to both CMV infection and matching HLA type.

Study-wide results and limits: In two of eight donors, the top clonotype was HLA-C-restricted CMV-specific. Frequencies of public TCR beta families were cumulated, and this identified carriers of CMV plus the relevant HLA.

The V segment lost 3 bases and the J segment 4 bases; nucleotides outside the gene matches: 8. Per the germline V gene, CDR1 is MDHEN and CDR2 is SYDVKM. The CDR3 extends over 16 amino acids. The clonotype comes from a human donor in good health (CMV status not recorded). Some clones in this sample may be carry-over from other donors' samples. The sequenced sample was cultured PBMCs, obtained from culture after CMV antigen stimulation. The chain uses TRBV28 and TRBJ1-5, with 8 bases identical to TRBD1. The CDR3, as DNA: TGTGCCAGCAGTTTGGCCGGGACAGGTTCAAATCAGCCCCAGCATTTT. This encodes CASSLAGTGSNQPQHF.